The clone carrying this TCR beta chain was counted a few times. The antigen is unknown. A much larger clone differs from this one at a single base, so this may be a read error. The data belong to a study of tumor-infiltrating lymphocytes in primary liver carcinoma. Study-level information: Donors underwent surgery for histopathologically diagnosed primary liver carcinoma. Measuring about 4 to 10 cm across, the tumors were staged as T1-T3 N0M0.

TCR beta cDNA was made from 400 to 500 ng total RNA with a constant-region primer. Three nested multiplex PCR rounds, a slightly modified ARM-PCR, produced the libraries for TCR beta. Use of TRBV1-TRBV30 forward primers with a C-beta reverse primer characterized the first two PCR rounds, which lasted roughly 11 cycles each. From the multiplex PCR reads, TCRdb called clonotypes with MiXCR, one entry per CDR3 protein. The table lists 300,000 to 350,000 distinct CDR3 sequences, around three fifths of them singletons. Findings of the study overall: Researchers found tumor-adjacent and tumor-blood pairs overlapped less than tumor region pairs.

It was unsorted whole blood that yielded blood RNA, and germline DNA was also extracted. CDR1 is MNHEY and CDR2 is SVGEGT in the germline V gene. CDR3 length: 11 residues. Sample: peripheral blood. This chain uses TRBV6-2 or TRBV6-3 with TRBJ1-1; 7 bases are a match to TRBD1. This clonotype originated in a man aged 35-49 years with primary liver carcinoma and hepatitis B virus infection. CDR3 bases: TGTGTCAGCAGGGACAGAGATGAAGCTTTCTTT. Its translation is CVSRDRDEAFF.